These 8 T cell receptor beta chains came from one sample sequenced in a study of blood T cell repertoires in COVID-19. Measured with immunoSEQ multiplex PCR; TCRdb has only the in-frame clones, and not every one. There are 63,000 or so clones in the sample; 80% to 90% occur only once, and 12% lies in the top ten. Sequencing was done on a sample of peripheral blood. The receptors were sampled from a human donor in a cohort sampled during active COVID-19.

V and J are TRBV9 and TRBJ2-2; 8 bases agree with TRBD2. Germline assignment: CDR1 SGDLS and CDR2 YYNGEE. The CDR3 contains 15 residues. The ends lost 0 bases at V and 6 bases at J; junction bases unmatched: 4. The CDR3 protein is CASSVGLAGPGELFF. The CDR3, as DNA: TGTGCCAGCAGCGTAGGGCTAGCGGGCCCCGGGGAGCTGTTTTTT. Complete variable domain (other parts from reference TRBV9 and TRBJ2-2): DSGVTQTPKHLITATGQRVTLRCSPRSGDLSVYWYQQSLDQGLQFLIQYYNGEERAKGNILERFSAQQFPDLHSELNLSSLELGDSALYFCASSVGLAGPGELFFGEGSRLTVL.

V gene TRBV6-4 combines with J gene TRBJ2-2, with 8 bases fitting TRBD1. The germline gives CDR1 MRHNA, CDR2 SNTAGT. The CDR3 spans 16 residues. The V and J ends lost 6 bases and 2 bases, in that order; junction bases with no gene match: 8. The CDR3 DNA reads TGTGCCAGCAGCGAAAATGGACAGGGAAACACCGGGGAGCTGTTTTTT. Protein sequence: CASSENGQGNTGELFF.

This clone was detected only once. This chain joins TRBV6-2 or TRBV6-3 and TRBJ2-2; D is possibly TRBD2 (5 bases). This CDR3 spans 15 amino acids. V was pared by 2 bases and J by 3 bases, with 10 bases between. Germline loops: CDR1 MNHEY, CDR2 SVGEGT. The DNA of the CDR3 is TGTGCCAGCAGTTACGTGGGAGTCGACACCGGGGAGCTGTTTTTT. Translation: CASSYVGVDTGELFF.

J is TRBJ2-7 and V is TRBV7-2, with 7 bases lining up with TRBD2. Trimming took 7 bases from V and 0 from J; bases not matched to a gene: 9. The germline gives CDR1 SGHTA, CDR2 FQGNSA. The CDR3 is 15 residues long. CDR3 sequence reads: CASTPSGGGSYEQYF. In nucleotides, the CDR3 is TGTGCCAGCACCCCCTCGGGGGGTGGCTCCTACGAGCAGTACTTC.

Comment on this clone: At the DNA level, this CDR3 is encoded by other sequences in the same sample as well. This rearrangement joins TRBV7-9 to TRBJ2-7, with 15 bases that match TRBD2. Germline trimming cut 6 bases from V and 1 base from J; bases unmatched to any gene: 7. The CDR3 is 17 residues long. The germline V gene encodes CDR1 SEHNR and CDR2 FQNEAQ (reference sequence). DNA of the CDR3: TGTGCCAGCAGTGGACTAGCGGGAGGGCCAGGGTCCTACGAGCAGTACTTC. It is translated as CASSGLAGGPGSYEQYF.

The chain combines TRBV7-6 with TRBJ2-3, with 14 bases that match TRBD2. CDR1 and CDR2 from the germline V gene are SGHVS and FNYEAQ. The V segment lost 5 bases and the J segment 5 bases; nucleotides outside the gene matches: 9. CDR3 size: 17 residues. The CDR3 spells CASSPGTSGSLQDTQYF. The DNA for the CDR3 is TGTGCCAGCAGCCCCGGGACTAGCGGGAGCCTTCAAGATACGCAGTATTTT.

This clone was detected ten times or more. The chain links TRBV27 to TRBJ1-1, with a weak D call TRBD1 (5 bases). V lost 2 bases and J 4 bases, leaving 8 bases between the germline ends. CDR1 MNHEY and CDR2 SMNVEV come from the germline V gene (reference sequence). This CDR3 has 13 residues. The CDR3 spells CASSLQGLTEAFF. CDR3 in DNA: TGTGCCAGCAGTTTACAGGGCCTCACTGAAGCTTTCTTT.

The chain employs TRBV6-5 and TRBJ2-3, with D possibly matching TRBD1 (5 bases). Germline CDR1 and CDR2: MNHEY and SVGAGI. V lost 6 bases, J lost 4 bases, and 14 bases lay in between. The CDR3 covers 14 residues. In DNA form, the CDR3 reads TGTGCCAGCAGACGACAGCTCGAGGCAGATACGCAGTATTTT. It is translated as CASRRQLEADTQYF.